Presented here are 23 T cell receptor beta chains from one specimen sequenced in a study of somatic mutations in cytotoxic T cells in rheumatoid arthritis. Sequenced by immunoSEQ multiplex PCR; TCRdb stores in-frame clones only, minus some. The repertoire includes about 11,000 clones, less than 80% of them detected once, and 9% to 10% sits in the top ten. The sample comprised CD8+ T cells sorted from blood. The receptors come from a man between 65 and 80 years old in good health.

This clone came up a few times. Other DNA variants within this sample encode the same CDR3. The gene calls are TRBV7-9 and TRBJ2-1; maybe TRBD2 (5 bases). CDR3 length equals 16 residues. V lost 5 bases to trimming and J lost 0 bases, with 14 bases between them. The germline CDR1 and CDR2 sequences are SEHNR and FQNEAQ (reference sequence). CDR3 in DNA: TGTGCCAGCAGCCCTCGGGGTGGAAGCTCCTACAATGAGCAGTTCTTC. Its translation is CASSPRGGSSYNEQFF.

A note on this clone: This same CDR3 is encoded by further DNA sequences in the sample. V and J are TRBV2 and TRBJ1-2; D call uncertain. V was shortened by 2 bases and J by 0 bases, with 7 bases between the two germline ends. CDR1 is SNHLY and CDR2 is FYNNEI in the germline V gene. The CDR3 totals 14 residues. CDR3 sequence reads: CASSERGPNYGYTF. CDR3 bases: TGTGCCAGCAGTGAAAGAGGGCCTAACTATGGCTACACCTTC.

This chain uses TRBV29-1 with TRBJ1-3; D unresolved. This CDR3 is 14 amino acids long. Per germline, CDR1 SQVTM and CDR2 ANQGSEA. CDR3 DNA sequence: TGCACCCTCGCGAAGTCAAGCTCTGGAAACACCATATATTTT. Its protein is CTLAKSSSGNTIYF.

This clone is classed as large. V usage is TRBV2 and J usage is TRBJ1-6, with D unclear. Germline lookup yields CDR1 SNHLY and CDR2 FYNNEI. This CDR3 region has 16 residues. The germline V and J ends were trimmed by 3 bases and 0 bases, with 9 bases remaining between them. CDR3 bases: TGTGCCAGCAGTGACGGAGATAGCTCCTATAATTCACCCCTCCACTTT. This translates into CASSDGDSSYNSPLHF.

The J gene is TRBJ2-1, the V gene TRBV2, with 8 nucleotides matching TRBD2. The CDR3 has 16 amino acids. Trimming removed 8 bases from V and 8 bases from J; junction bases left unmatched: 17. Germline CDR1 SNHLY, CDR2 FYNNEI. The CDR3 region has the DNA TGTGCCAGCGAGAGGATTAGTATTACGGGAGGGGATGAGCAGTTCTTC. Residues: CASERISITGGDEQFF.

This clone was seen only once. The chain recombines TRBV28 with TRBJ2-7; TRBD1 agrees at 9 bases. The CDR3 has 15 residues. V shed 4 bases, J shed 4 bases, and the junction held 8 bases outside the gene matches. Germline CDR1 and CDR2: MDHEN and SYDVKM. The CDR3: CASSSTGTGTYEQYF. CDR3 DNA sequence: TGTGCCAGCAGTTCCACCGGGACAGGGACATACGAGCAGTACTTC. Combining the CDR3 with reference TRBV28 and TRBJ2-7 gives the whole variable domain DVKVTQSSRYLVKRTGEKVFLECVQDMDHENMFWYRQDPGLGLRLIYFSYDVKMKEKGDIPEGYSVSREKKERFSLILESASTNQTSMYLCASSSTGTGTYEQYFGPGTRLTVT.

The J gene is TRBJ1-2, the V gene TRBV4-3, with D tentatively TRBD1 (5 bases). The ends were cut back, 3 bases at V and 2 bases at J, with 7 bases in the middle. The CDR3 extends over 13 amino acids. Germline lookup yields CDR1 LGHNA and CDR2 YSLEER. As DNA, the CDR3 is TGCGCCAGCAGCCATGGGGGAAACTATGGCTACACCTTC. As protein: CASSHGGNYGYTF.

The chain carries TRBV2 and TRBJ1-1; no reliable D call. Trimming took off 7 bases at V and 10 bases at J, with 19 bases between the two ends. Germline assignment: CDR1 SNHLY and CDR2 FYNNEI. This CDR3 has 13 residues. CDR3: CASTMPPPAVAFF. CDR3 nucleotides: TGTGCCAGCACCATGCCACCCCCCGCGGTAGCTTTCTTT.

The chain is built from TRBV14 and TRBJ1-2; a weak D match, TRBD1 (5 bases). Germline CDR1 is SGHDN and CDR2 is FVKESK. The CDR3 is 16 amino acids. V dropped 0 bases and J dropped 0 bases, with 11 bases sitting between them. In DNA form, the CDR3 reads TGTGCCAGCAGCCAAGATCAGGGAAATCCTAACTATGGCTACACCTTC. As protein: CASSQDQGNPNYGYTF.

The J gene is TRBJ2-3, the V gene TRBV4-2, with D possibly TRBD2 on 6 matching bases. The CDR3 runs to 15 residues. Germline loops: CDR1 LGHNA, CDR2 YNFKEQ. Trimming took 0 bases from V and 2 from J, leaving 9 bases between them. CDR3 region: CASSQDTGLTDTQYF. The CDR3 DNA follows: TGTGCCAGCAGCCAAGACACGGGACTCACAGATACGCAGTATTTT.

This CDR3 reads CASRGLAGVGELFF. CDR3 nucleotide sequence: TGTGCCAGCAGGGGACTAGCGGGGGTGGGGGAGCTGTTTTTT. The rearrangement uses TRBV25-1 and TRBJ2-2; 14 bases are a match to TRBD2. CDR1 is MGHDK, CDR2 SYGVNS, per germline. The V segment lost 6 bases and the J segment 8 bases; nucleotides outside the gene matches: 2. There are 14 residues in the CDR3.

The chain carries TRBV19 and TRBJ2-1, with D maybe TRBD2 (6 bases). Trimming removed 1 base from V and 2 bases from J, with 6 bases in between. Germline CDR1 is LNHDA and CDR2 is SQIVND (reference sequence). The CDR3 sequence is 14 residues long. The CDR3 bases are TGTGCCAGTAGTATAGGACTAGCCTACAATGAGCAGTTCTTC. Amino acid sequence: CASSIGLAYNEQFF.

V is TRBV9 and J is TRBJ1-3; D unresolved. V lost 4 bases and J lost 1, with 12 bases in between. Germline values: CDR1 SGDLS, CDR2 YYNGEE. This CDR3 is built from 15 residues. In DNA form, the CDR3 reads TGTGCCAGCAGCCGGACGCAGAATTCTGGAAACACCATATATTTT. Amino acids: CASSRTQNSGNTIYF.

This chain joins TRBV7-8 and TRBJ1-1, with 9 bases lining up with TRBD1. Looked up from germline, CDR1 is SGHVS and CDR2 is FQNEAQ. The CDR3 extends over 15 amino acids. The V and J ends lost 5 bases and 0 bases, in that order; junction bases with no gene match: 4. The DNA for the CDR3 is TGTGCCAGCAGCACCAGGACAGGGGTGAACACTGAAGCTTTCTTT. Its protein product is CASSTRTGVNTEAFF.

V and J are TRBV6-5 and TRBJ1-2, with D unclear. This CDR3 is 13 amino acids long. The V gene lost 0 bases and the J gene lost 7 bases, with 9 bases spanning the gap. Germline CDR1 is MNHEY and CDR2 is SVGAGI. CDR3 bases: TGTGCCAGCAGTTACTCGGGCAGATTTGGCTACACCTTC. Its protein product is CASSYSGRFGYTF.

For this clone: The junction differs from germline at one of its ends, possibly a read error. The chain uses TRBV29-1 and TRBJ2-2, with D possibly matching TRBD1 (7 bases). Per the germline V gene, CDR1 is SQVTM and CDR2 is ANQGSEA. The CDR3 totals 12 residues. This CDR3 is CSVDRGDRGAVF. The DNA of the CDR3 is TGCAGCGTTGACAGGGGGGACCGGGGAGCTGTTTTT.

The chain carries TRBV5-1 and TRBJ2-7, with D possibly matching TRBD2 (5 bases). Germline CDR1 and CDR2: SGHRS and YFSETQ. V was trimmed by 1 base and J by 5 bases, leaving 19 bases between them. The CDR3 is 16 amino acids. The CDR3, as DNA: TGCGCCAGCAGCTTGCTGGTGGCCCGGGGTAGCCACGAGCAGTACTTC. It specifies CASSLLVARGSHEQYF.

This clone has a handful of counts. The chain has TRBV7-2 and TRBJ2-1; 13 bases fit TRBD2. The J segment lost 7 bases and the V segment lost 5 bases, leaving 8 bases of the junction unmatched. The length of the CDR3 is 16 residues. Germline V gene sequence: CDR1 SGHTA, CDR2 FQGNSA. Here the CDR3 DNA reads TGTGCCAGCAGCCCAAAGGGGACTAGCGGGATGAATGAGCAGTTCTTC. Its translation: CASSPKGTSGMNEQFF.

This chain joins TRBV28 and TRBJ1-6; D not resolved. V lost 7 bases, J lost 8 bases, and 12 bases lay in between. This CDR3 contains 13 residues. Germline V gene data show CDR1 as MDHEN and CDR2 as SYDVKM. CDR3 amino acids: CASNPAAHSPLHF. Written as DNA, the CDR3 is TGTGCCAGCAACCCTGCCGCCCATTCACCCCTCCACTTT.

This clone came up a few times. The V gene is TRBV27, the J gene TRBJ2-7; possibly TRBD2 for D (6 bases). The length of the CDR3 is 14 residues. Germline V lookup: CDR1 MNHEY, CDR2 SMNVEV (reference sequence). Trimming stripped 6 bases from V and 0 bases from J, with 12 bases between. CDR3 DNA: TGTGCCAGCAGCATAGGGACTGGCTCCTACGAGCAGTACTTC. Encoded protein: CASSIGTGSYEQYF.

The rearrangement joins TRBV9 to TRBJ2-1, with D tentatively TRBD1 (7 bases). Looked up from germline, CDR1 is SGDLS and CDR2 is YYNGEE. V lost 3 bases, J lost 6 bases, and 22 bases lay in between. CDR3 length: 17 residues. Here the CDR3 DNA reads TGTGCCAGCAGCGCCCGAGGAGGGGGCTATTTAGGCAATGAGCAGTTCTTC. Protein: CASSARGGGYLGNEQFF. The complete variable domain, with remaining parts taken from reference TRBV9 and TRBJ2-1, reads DSGVTQTPKHLITATGQRVTLRCSPRSGDLSVYWYQQSLDQGLQFLIQYYNGEERAKGNILERFSAQQFPDLHSELNLSSLELGDSALYFCASSARGGGYLGNEQFFGPGTRLTVL.

This clone was observed a single time. The V and J genes are TRBV19 and TRBJ1-5, with D perhaps matching TRBD1 (5 bases). The germline V gene encodes CDR1 LNHDA and CDR2 SQIVND (reference sequence). The CDR3 contains 12 residues. V was clipped by 3 bases and J by 7 bases, with 7 bases between them. The CDR3 here is CASSIGGQPQHF. The CDR3 DNA is TGTGCCAGTAGTATTGGGGGGCAGCCCCAGCATTTT.

This clone is medium-sized. The sample holds other DNA sequences that translate to the same CDR3. V is TRBV28 and J is TRBJ2-1; D remains unclear. Trimming left V 7 bases short and J 2 bases short, with 3 bases between. Germline values: CDR1 MDHEN, CDR2 SYDVKM. The CDR3 spans 11 residues. CDR3 residues: CASNTYNEQFF. The CDR3 DNA is TGTGCCAGCAATACCTACAATGAGCAGTTCTTC.